The TCR beta chain described here comes from a study of shared clonotypes between healthy human individuals. V lost 3 bases to trimming and J lost 3 bases; unmatched junction nucleotides: 20. Per the germline V gene, CDR1 is SGDLS and CDR2 is YYNGEE. This CDR3 region has 19 residues. Several immunoSEQ plates received, in even portions, the genomic DNA of each subset. The table came from immunoSEQ multiplex PCR; TCRdb's copy has only in-frame clones and leaves some out. This table holds under 2.5 million clones, 92% found once. Sequenced: naive CD4+ T cells from PBMCs. Subset described: CD45RA+ positively selected. The rearrangement uses TRBV9 and TRBJ2-5; TRBD2 matches at 7 bases. The clonotype was recovered from a young man in good health. Some clones in this sample may be carry-over from other donors' samples. The CDR3 DNA sequence: TGTGCCAGCAGCGGAGAGGGAGGGCGGCCTAGCGGATTTAAAGAGACCCAGTACTTC. Translated: CASSGEGGRPSGFKETQYF.